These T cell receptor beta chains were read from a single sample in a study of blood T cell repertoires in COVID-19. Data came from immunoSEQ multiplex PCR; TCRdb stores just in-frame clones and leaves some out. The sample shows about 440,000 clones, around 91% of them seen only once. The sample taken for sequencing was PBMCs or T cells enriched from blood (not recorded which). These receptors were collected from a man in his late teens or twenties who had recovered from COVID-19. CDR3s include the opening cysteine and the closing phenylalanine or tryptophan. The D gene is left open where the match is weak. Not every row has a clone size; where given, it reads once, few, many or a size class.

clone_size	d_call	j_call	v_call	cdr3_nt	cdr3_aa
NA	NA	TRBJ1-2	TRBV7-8	TGTGCCAGCAGCACGACCGGGGGCTATGGCTACACCTTC	CASSTTGGYGYTF
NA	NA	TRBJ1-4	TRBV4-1	TGCGCCAGCAGCCGTCTGCCGGCCGGACAGGAAAAACTGTTTTTT	CASSRLPAGQEKLFF
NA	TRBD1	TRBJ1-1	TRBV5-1	TGCGCCAGCAGCTTGTACCCCCGGGACAGGGGGCTTGAAGCTTTCTTT	CASSLYPRDRGLEAFF
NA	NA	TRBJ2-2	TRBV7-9	TGTGCCAGCAGCTTAGAGTCGAGATCCGGGGAGCTGTTTTTT	CASSLESRSGELFF
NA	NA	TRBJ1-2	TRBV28	TGTGCCAGCAGTTTATTCTCGTTTAACTATGGCTACACCTTC	CASSLFSFNYGYTF
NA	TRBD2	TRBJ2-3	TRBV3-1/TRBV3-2	TGTGCCAGCAGCCAAGCCCAGCGGGGGGGCGTAGATACGCAGTATTTT	CASSQAQRGGVDTQYF
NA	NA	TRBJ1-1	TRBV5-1	TGCGCCAGCAGCTTGTCAATTTCAGGGTCTTCTGAAGCTTTCTTT	CASSLSISGSSEAFF
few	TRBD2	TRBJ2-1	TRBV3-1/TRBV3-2	TGTGCCAGCAGCCAAGATCTAGCGGGAGGCGGGTACGATGAGCAGTTCTTC	CASSQDLAGGGYDEQFF
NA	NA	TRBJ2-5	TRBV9	TGTGCCAGCAGCACGTACACCGGTACAGGGTTTTCAGAGACCCAGTACTTC	CASSTYTGTGFSETQYF
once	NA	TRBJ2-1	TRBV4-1	TGCGCCAGCAGCCAAGATCGGAGGGTACAGGGGATCAATGAGCAGTTCTTC	CASSQDRRVQGINEQFF